Following are 12 T cell receptor beta chains from one sample sequenced in a study of shared clonotypes between healthy human individuals. Measured with immunoSEQ multiplex PCR; TCRdb has only the in-frame clones, and not every one. The data show roughly 1,500,000 clones, with 98% to 99% seen just once and approximately 0.4% held by the top ten. Sequencing was done on a sample of naive CD4+ T cells sorted from blood. As for subset: CD45RA+ positively selected. The receptors originated from a young man in good health.

This chain uses TRBV29-1 with TRBJ2-7; the D gene is possibly TRBD1 (5 bases). Trimming shortened V by 3 bases and J by 3 bases, and 9 bases separated the two germline ends. The CDR3 spans 12 residues. Germline CDR1 is SQVTM and CDR2 is ANQGSEA. The CDR3 DNA follows: TGCAGCGTTGAGCAGGGCCACTACGAGCAGTACTTC. Amino acids: CSVEQGHYEQYF.

The chain is built from TRBV29-1 and TRBJ2-1, with D possibly matching TRBD2 (5 bases). CDR1 and CDR2 (germline): SQVTM, ANQGSEA. This CDR3 has 15 residues. Trimming left V 5 bases short and J 1 base short, with 15 bases between. The CDR3 here is CSVIAIPSSYNEQFF. DNA for the CDR3: TGCAGCGTTATAGCGATCCCTTCTTCCTACAATGAGCAGTTCTTC.

The chain combines TRBV5-1 with TRBJ2-7, with 10 bases matching TRBD2. CDR3 length: 16 amino acids. CDR1 and CDR2 from the germline V gene are SGHRS and YFSETQ. The ends lost 0 bases at V and 3 bases at J; junction bases unmatched: 6. This CDR3 is CASSLGSSGSGYEQYF. CDR3 in DNA: TGCGCCAGCAGCTTGGGGTCTAGCGGGAGCGGCTACGAGCAGTACTTC.

V usage is TRBV28 and J usage is TRBJ2-1; 9 bases match TRBD2. V was clipped by 2 bases and J by 0 bases; unmatched bases: 2. The germline gives CDR1 MDHEN, CDR2 SYDVKM. The CDR3 consists of 16 residues. CDR3 residues: CASSLLAGNSYNEQFF. The CDR3 nucleotides are TGTGCCAGCAGTTTACTAGCGGGAAACTCCTACAATGAGCAGTTCTTC.

The gene calls are TRBV6-1 and TRBJ1-1, with 7 bases aligning to TRBD1. Germline V gene sequence: CDR1 MNHNS, CDR2 SASEGT. V shed 7 bases and J 4 bases; nucleotides not matched to a gene: 9. The CDR3 consists of 14 residues. The CDR3 loop reads CASKSGTAGTEAFF. Written as DNA, the CDR3 is TGTGCCAGCAAATCCGGGACAGCGGGCACTGAAGCTTTCTTT.

This chain connects TRBV2 to TRBJ2-5, with 10 bases aligning to TRBD1. The germline gives CDR1 SNHLY, CDR2 FYNNEI. V trimming: 4 bases; J trimming: 5 bases; junction bases outside the gene matches: 7. The CDR3 is made up of 15 amino acids. CDR3 coding DNA: TGTGCCAGCAGTGGGGGACAGGGGAACGGTGAGACCCAGTACTTC. It is translated as CASSGGQGNGETQYF. Full variable domain (rest looked up from reference TRBV2 and TRBJ2-5): EPEVTQTPSHQVTQMGQEVILRCVPISNHLYFYWYRQILGQKVEFLVSFYNNEISEKSEIFDDQFSVERPDGSNFTLKIRSTKLEDSAMYFCASSGGQGNGETQYFGPGTRLLVL.

The V gene is TRBV2, the J gene TRBJ1-4; TRBD1 matches at 8 bases. The CDR3 contains 14 residues. Germline V lookup: CDR1 SNHLY, CDR2 FYNNEI. The V gene end was trimmed by 7 bases and the J gene end by 7 bases; junction bases not matched to a gene: 8. The CDR3 loop is CASKDGTGGEKLFF. The CDR3 DNA follows: TGTGCCAGCAAAGACGGGACAGGTGGTGAAAAACTGTTTTTT.

The chain combines TRBV5-4 with TRBJ1-5; D is unresolved. CDR3 size: 13 residues. Germline CDR1 reads SGHNT; CDR2 reads YYREEE (reference sequence). Trimming stripped 4 bases from V and 5 bases from J, with 10 bases between. In DNA form, the CDR3 reads TGTGCCAGCAGCGGAGGGTTCGATCAGCCCCAGCATTTT. Amino acids: CASSGGFDQPQHF.

The rearrangement uses TRBV7-9 and TRBJ2-3, with D perhaps being TRBD1 or TRBD2 (5 bases each). This CDR3 region has 16 residues. Germline CDR1 and CDR2: SEHNR and FQNEAQ (reference sequence). V gave up 1 base and J gave up 0 bases, with 11 bases separating them. The CDR3, as DNA: TGTGCCAGCAGCTTAGACTACCGGGACAGCACAGATACGCAGTATTTT. Translated: CASSLDYRDSTDTQYF.

The chain carries TRBV6-5 and TRBJ2-7; weak D call: TRBD2 (5 bases). The CDR3 contains 13 residues. Germline CDR1 reads MNHEY; CDR2 reads SVGAGI. Trimming took off 6 bases at V and 7 bases at J, with 16 bases between the two ends. In nucleotides, the CDR3 is TGTGCCAGCAGGTCCCCCGGGGTTGGGGAGCAGTACTTC. It codes for CASRSPGVGEQYF.

The J gene is TRBJ1-2, the V gene TRBV19; D may be TRBD1 (6 bases). Trimming stripped 0 bases from V and 8 bases from J, with 22 bases between. CDR1 LNHDA and CDR2 SQIVND come from the germline V gene (reference sequence). The CDR3 length is 17 residues. CDR3 sequence (DNA): TGTGCCAGTAGTATAGATCCGGCAGGGGCCTTATTAAGCGGCTACACCTTC. This sequence encodes CASSIDPAGALLSGYTF.

Here the CDR3 DNA reads TGTGCCAGCAGCTTTGACATAAGTTACACTGAAGCTTTCTTT. Amino acids: CASSFDISYTEAFF. This chain links TRBV7-2 with TRBJ1-1, with D hard to call. CDR3 length: 14 amino acids. Germline V gene lookup returns CDR1 SGHTA and CDR2 FQGNSA. V gave up 3 bases and J gave up 3 bases, with 11 bases separating them.